The present T cell receptor (beta chain) was sequenced within a study of blood T cell repertoires in COVID-19 (dated by TCRdb to 2019 to 2021). Context from the whole study: Collaborator samples came from the United States, Italy and Spain and covered acute and convalescent phases of COVID-19. The samples were drawn from the first 160 participants of the ongoing ImmuneRACE study and from 1,254 subjects provided by 6 global collaborators. The repertoires were made available in a free public database intended to serve as a resource for research on the immune response to SARS-CoV-2. The material from the prospective study consisted of cDNA or gDNA derived from T cells, B-cell-depleted T cells, or PBMCs. The dataset comprised deeply sampled blood TCRbeta repertoires from subjects exposed to, actively infected with, or recovered from COVID-19. HLA class I and class II types, where available, came from metadata supplied by the sample provider rather than from assay-based typing. The sample metadata nearly always contained a de-identified subject ID, COVID-19 status, age in years and sex. Results the study describes overall, beyond this receptor: The amount of clinical and demographic metadata varied by source and participant and was provided uncurated.

TCRbeta CDR3 regions were amplified from genomic DNA using the immunoSEQ Assay, a bias-controlled multiplex PCR. Per the authors' processing: Nucleated cell counts per sample were estimated from amplification of reference gene primers within the assay. To quantify the absolute abundance of each unique TCRbeta CDR3 rearrangement, sequence reads were collapsed and filtered. Productive Simpson clonality was computed per sample as the square root of Simpson's diversity index over productive rearrangements. TCRdb took this table from immuneACCESS and kept in-frame rearrangements with V and J called. Such tables lack part of the clones; where checked against another copy, unresolved V genes explain under half of the gap, and the rest is unexplained. D and trimming were read from the DNA, whereas the V and J calls and clone size are those reported in that table. This sample comprises around 81,000 clones, about 82% of them detected only once. Nearly 3.5% of the sample is held by the ten biggest clonotypes.

The collaborating institutions used their own protocols to collect whole blood in K2EDTA tubes. For TCRbeta analysis, collaborators shipped samples as frozen whole blood, isolated PBMCs, or DNA extracted from either of those sample types. Worth noting for this clone: The target of this receptor is not known. No base quality values were provided; no much bigger clone lies one nucleotide off.

The receptor was derived from a man over 45 with acute or convalescent COVID-19. Material for sequencing was peripheral blood.

The CDR3 here reads CASRAWNYGYTF. The DNA sequence is TGTGCCAGTAGAGCGTGGAACTATGGCTACACCTTC. The rearrangement joined TRBV19 to TRBJ1-2, with the D gene call left open. The CDR3 starts with the cysteine, ends with the phenylalanine, and has 12 residues. Only the CDR3 region is kept as DNA, spanning 36 bases read in frame from base 1. CDR1 LNHDA and CDR2 SQIVND were looked up in the germline V gene (reference sequence). V and J lose 6 bases and 2 bases, and a span of 7 bases separates them.